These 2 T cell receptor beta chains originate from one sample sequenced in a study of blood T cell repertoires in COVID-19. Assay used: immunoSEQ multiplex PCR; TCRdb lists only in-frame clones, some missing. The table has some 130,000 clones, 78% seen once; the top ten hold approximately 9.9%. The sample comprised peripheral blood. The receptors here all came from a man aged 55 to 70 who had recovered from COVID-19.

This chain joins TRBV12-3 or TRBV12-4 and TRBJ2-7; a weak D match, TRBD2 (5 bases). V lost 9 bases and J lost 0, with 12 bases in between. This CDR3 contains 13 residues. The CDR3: CASGPGSSYEQYF. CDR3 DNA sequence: TGTGCCAGTGGCCCGGGGAGCTCCTACGAGCAGTACTTC.

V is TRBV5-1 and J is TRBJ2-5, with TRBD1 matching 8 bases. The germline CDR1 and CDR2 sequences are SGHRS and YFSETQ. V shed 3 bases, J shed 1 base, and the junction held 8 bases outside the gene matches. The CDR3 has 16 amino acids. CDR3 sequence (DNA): TGCGCCAGCAGCTGGACAGGGCCTCCCACCCAAGAGACCCAGTACTTC. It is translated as CASSWTGPPTQETQYF.